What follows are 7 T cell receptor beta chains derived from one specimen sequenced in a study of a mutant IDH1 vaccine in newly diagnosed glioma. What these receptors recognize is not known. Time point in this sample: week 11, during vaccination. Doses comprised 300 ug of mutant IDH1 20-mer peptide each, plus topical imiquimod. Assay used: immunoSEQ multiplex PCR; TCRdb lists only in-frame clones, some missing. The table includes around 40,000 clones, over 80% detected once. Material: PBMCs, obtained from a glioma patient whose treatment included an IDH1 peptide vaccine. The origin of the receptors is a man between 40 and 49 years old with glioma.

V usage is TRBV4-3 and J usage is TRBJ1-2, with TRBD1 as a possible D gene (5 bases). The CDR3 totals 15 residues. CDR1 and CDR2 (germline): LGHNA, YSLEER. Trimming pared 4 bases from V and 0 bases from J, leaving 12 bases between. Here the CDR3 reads CASSLTTVSNYGYTF. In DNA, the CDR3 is TGCGCCAGCAGCCTAACGACAGTTTCTAACTATGGCTACACCTTC.

The CDR3 sequence is CASRSIYEQYF. DNA for the CDR3: TGTGCCAGCAGATCCATCTACGAGCAGTACTTC. The chain links TRBV28 to TRBJ2-7; D ambiguous. There are 11 residues in the CDR3. Looked up from germline, CDR1 is MDHEN and CDR2 is SYDVKM. Trimming cost V 6 bases and J 3 bases, with 6 bases left between them.

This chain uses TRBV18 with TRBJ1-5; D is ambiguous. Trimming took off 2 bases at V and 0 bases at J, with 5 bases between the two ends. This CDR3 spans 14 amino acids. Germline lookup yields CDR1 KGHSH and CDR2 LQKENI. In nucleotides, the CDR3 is TGTGCCAGCTCACCAGGAAATAGCAATCAGCCCCAGCATTTT. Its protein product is CASSPGNSNQPQHF.

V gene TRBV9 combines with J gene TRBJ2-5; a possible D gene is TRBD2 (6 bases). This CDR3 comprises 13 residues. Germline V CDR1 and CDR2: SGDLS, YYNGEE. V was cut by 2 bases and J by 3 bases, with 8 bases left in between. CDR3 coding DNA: TGTGCCAGCAGCGTTTGGGAGGAAGAGACCCAGTACTTC. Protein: CASSVWEEETQYF.

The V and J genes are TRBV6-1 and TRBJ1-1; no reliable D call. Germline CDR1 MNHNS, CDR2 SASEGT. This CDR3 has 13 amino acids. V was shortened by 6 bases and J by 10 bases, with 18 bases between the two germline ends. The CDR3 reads CASSGNNLHGAFF. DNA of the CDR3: TGTGCCAGCAGCGGGAACAACCTCCACGGAGCTTTCTTT.

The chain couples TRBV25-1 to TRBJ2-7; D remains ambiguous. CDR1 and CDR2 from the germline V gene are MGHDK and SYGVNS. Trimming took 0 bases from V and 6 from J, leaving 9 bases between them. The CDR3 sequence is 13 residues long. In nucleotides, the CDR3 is TGTGCCAGCAGTGAATATGCGACGGGCGAGCAGTACTTC. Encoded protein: CASSEYATGEQYF.

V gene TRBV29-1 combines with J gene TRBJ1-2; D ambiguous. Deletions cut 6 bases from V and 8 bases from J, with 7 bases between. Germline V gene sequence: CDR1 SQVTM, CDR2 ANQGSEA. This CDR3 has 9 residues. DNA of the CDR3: TGCAGCGTCCTCGAGGGCTACACCTTC. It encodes CSVLEGYTF.